This T cell receptor beta chain was observed in a study of neurological immune-mediated disorders. TCRdb passed the 5' RACE reads through MiXCR, listing each CDR3 protein once. Among tens of thousands of distinct CDR3 sequences listed, under 30% were seen once. The CDR3 sequence is 15 residues long. V trimming: 4 bases; J trimming: 3 bases; junction bases outside the gene matches: 3. Germline CDR1 SGDLS, CDR2 YYNGEE. At least ten counts were recorded for this clonotype. The chain combines TRBV9 with TRBJ2-3; 12 bases map to TRBD2. Sequencing was carried out using PBMCs. The sequence was collected from a woman between 65 and 79 years old in good health. The chain's CDR3 is CASSSLAGGTDTQYF. The CDR3 DNA is TGTGCCAGCAGCTCACTAGCGGGAGGAACAGATACGCAGTATTTT. Full variable domain (outside the CDR3, taken from reference TRBV9 and TRBJ2-3): DSGVTQTPKHLITATGQRVTLRCSPRSGDLSVYWYQQSLDQGLQFLIQYYNGEERAKGNILERFSAQQFPDLHSELNLSSLELGDSALYFCASSSLAGGTDTQYFGPGTRLTVL.